This passage covers 22 T cell receptor beta chains from one sample sequenced in a study of OX40 agonist ivuxolimab in advanced cancers. Clones were sequenced by immunoSEQ multiplex PCR, and TCRdb holds only the in-frame ones, with some missing. Of about 81,000 clones detected, roughly 91% appear once; the ten largest clones hold around an eighth. The material sequenced was CD4+ or CD8+ T cells sorted from blood, taken in a trial of the OX40 agonist ivuxolimab. The receptor set was obtained from an adult with an advanced solid tumor such as melanoma, head and neck, liver or kidney cancer.

The rearrangement links TRBV2 to TRBJ2-1; tentatively, D is TRBD1 or TRBD2 (6 bases each). Trimming left V 5 bases short and J 0 bases short, with 17 bases between. This CDR3 is 17 amino acids long. Germline V gives CDR1 SNHLY, CDR2 FYNNEI. The CDR3 region is CASSNRLGGRSYNEQFF. The DNA of the CDR3 is TGTGCCAGCAGTAACAGACTAGGGGGACGCTCCTACAATGAGCAGTTCTTC. Supplemented by reference TRBV2 and TRBJ2-1, the full variable domain reads EPEVTQTPSHQVTQMGQEVILRCVPISNHLYFYWYRQILGQKVEFLVSFYNNEISEKSEIFDDQFSVERPDGSNFTLKIRSTKLEDSAMYFCASSNRLGGRSYNEQFFGPGTRLTVL.

As DNA, the CDR3 is TGTGCCAGCAGCTTAGTACTAGCTCCCAACAATGAGCAGTTCTTC. This gives the protein CASSLVLAPNNEQFF. The chain recombines TRBV7-8 with TRBJ2-1, with a tentative D call TRBD2 (6 bases). Trimming took off 1 base at V and 5 bases at J, with 12 bases between the two ends. The germline CDR1 and CDR2 sequences are SGHVS and FQNEAQ. The CDR3 has 15 amino acids.

J is TRBJ1-6 and V is TRBV5-3; TRBD1 matches 8 bases. Being an ORF, TRBV5-3 has a function that is uncertain. The CDR3 runs to 13 residues. V shed 9 bases, J shed 10 bases, and the junction held 9 bases outside the gene matches. The DNA of the CDR3 is TGTGCCACAAAAGACAGGGGTAAGTCACCCCTCCACTTT. Protein product: CATKDRGKSPLHF.

The chain is built from TRBV13 and TRBJ1-1; D is unclear. Trimming stripped 0 bases from V and 2 bases from J, with 4 bases between. CDR1 and CDR2 (germline): PRHDT, FYEKMQ (reference sequence). This CDR3 is built from 13 residues. This CDR3 is CASSLGANTEAFF. CDR3 DNA: TGTGCCAGCAGCTTAGGTGCTAACACTGAAGCTTTCTTT.

The chain has TRBV6-6 and TRBJ2-1; D is possibly TRBD2 (6 bases). The ends were cut back, 6 bases at V and 5 bases at J, with 14 bases in the middle. CDR3 length equals 14 residues. Germline-derived CDR1 and CDR2 are MNHNY and SVGAGI (reference sequence). CDR3 loop: CASRLGGTNNEQFF. The CDR3 coding sequence is TGTGCCAGCAGGCTGGGGGGAACGAACAATGAGCAGTTCTTC.

The rearrangement links TRBV27 to TRBJ2-1; D call uncertain. With 5 bases removed from V and 3 bases from J, the gap between germline ends came to 8 bases. The CDR3 has 13 residues. In germline, CDR1 is MNHEY, CDR2 SMNVEV (reference sequence). The CDR3 region is CASSLTLYNEQFF. CDR3 bases: TGTGCCAGCAGTCTGACTCTCTACAATGAGCAGTTCTTC.

The chain uses TRBV29-1 and TRBJ2-1, with 12 positions matching TRBD2. This CDR3 comprises 14 residues. V shed 6 bases, J shed 4 bases, and the junction held 4 bases outside the gene matches. Germline V gene data show CDR1 as SQVTM and CDR2 as ANQGSEA. In nucleotides, the CDR3 is TGCAGCGTCCATGGACTAGCGGGGTACAATGAGCAGTTCTTC. Translation: CSVHGLAGYNEQFF.

The chain has TRBV4-2 and TRBJ2-7; D might be TRBD2 (6 bases). This CDR3 has 16 amino acids. CDR1 is LGHNA, CDR2 YNFKEQ, per germline. Trimming shortened V by 4 bases and J by 2 bases, and 18 bases separated the two germline ends. This chain's CDR3 is CASSPHRGLGAYEQYF. CDR3 nucleotides: TGTGCCAGCAGCCCGCATAGGGGACTGGGGGCCTACGAGCAGTACTTC.

The chain links TRBV4-1 to TRBJ1-1; maybe TRBD1 (5 bases). The CDR3 loop spans 15 amino acids. Germline V gene lookup returns CDR1 MGHRA and CDR2 YSYEKL. V lost 1 base to trimming and J lost 5 bases, with 14 bases between them. The CDR3 is CASSQGSGAGTEAFF. Here the CDR3 DNA reads TGCGCCAGCAGCCAAGGGAGCGGGGCGGGGACTGAAGCTTTCTTT.

This chain connects TRBV6-5 to TRBJ1-1; possibly TRBD1 for D (6 bases). The CDR3 is 13 amino acids. Trimming pared 10 bases from V and 2 bases from J, leaving 14 bases between. The germline V gene encodes CDR1 MNHEY and CDR2 SVGAGI. The CDR3 region is CATRNRENTEAFF. The DNA of the CDR3 is TGTGCCACCCGAAACAGGGAAAACACTGAAGCTTTCTTT.

A few counts support this clone. The V gene is TRBV25-1, the J gene TRBJ1-5; D is perhaps TRBD1 (6 bases). The V and J ends lost 8 bases and 4 bases respectively, with 6 bases between them. The CDR3 length is 11 residues. Germline loops: CDR1 MGHDK, CDR2 SYGVNS. CDR3 amino acids: CASGTNQPQHF. CDR3 DNA: TGTGCCAGCGGGACAAATCAGCCCCAGCATTTT.

This chain connects TRBV13 to TRBJ2-1; D call uncertain. Germline CDR1 and CDR2: PRHDT and FYEKMQ (reference sequence). The ends were cut back, 2 bases at V and 4 bases at J, with 6 bases in the middle. The CDR3 totals 13 residues. For the CDR3, the DNA is TGTGCCAGCAGCTTAACGGCTTACAATGAGCAGTTCTTC. It specifies CASSLTAYNEQFF.

CDR3 DNA sequence: TGTGCCAGCAGAACAGGGGGCGAGGGAAACACCATATATTTT. This encodes CASRTGGEGNTIYF. The chain combines TRBV5-4 with TRBJ1-3; 9 nucleotides match TRBD1. J lost 4 bases, V lost 5 bases, and 4 bases had no gene match. CDR1 and CDR2 from the germline V gene are SGHNT and YYREEE (reference sequence). The CDR3 is 14 residues long.

Comment on this clone: The germline gene is not matched at one end of the junction; a read error may be the cause. The gene calls are TRBV7-7 and TRBJ2-1; 9 bases align to TRBD2. This CDR3 comprises 14 residues. Germline V gene data show CDR1 as SSHAT and CDR2 as FNYEAQ (reference sequence). As DNA, the CDR3 is TGTGCTAGCAGCTTTGCGGGAGGGGTGAATGAGCAGTTCTTC. It translates to CASSFAGGVNEQFF.

This chain joins TRBV11-2 and TRBJ2-4, with D maybe TRBD2 (7 bases). The CDR3 has 15 amino acids. In germline, CDR1 is SGHAT, CDR2 FQNNGV. V gave up 5 bases and J gave up 2 bases, with 13 bases separating them. The CDR3 sequence: CASSTGGRTKNIQYF. CDR3 bases: TGTGCCAGCAGCACCGGGGGGCGCACCAAAAACATTCAGTACTTC. Supplemented by reference TRBV11-2 and TRBJ2-4, the full variable domain reads EAGVAQSPRYKIIEKRQSVAFWCNPISGHATLYWYQQILGQGPKLLIQFQNNGVVDDSQLPKDRFSAERLKGVDSTLKIQPAKLEDSAVYLCASSTGGRTKNIQYFGAGTRLSVL.

A single count supports this clone. The rearrangement links TRBV6-5 to TRBJ2-2; D ambiguous. Germline V gene sequence: CDR1 MNHEY, CDR2 SVGAGI. The CDR3 covers 13 residues. V was shortened by 2 bases and J by 7 bases, with 8 bases between the two germline ends. The CDR3 protein is CASSYGENGELFF. Here the CDR3 DNA reads TGTGCCAGCAGTTACGGGGAAAACGGGGAGCTGTTTTTT.

The CDR3 protein is CASSVAGELFF. DNA of the CDR3: TGTGCCAGCAGCGTTGCCGGGGAGCTGTTTTTT. The genes are TRBV9 and TRBJ2-2; the D is unclear. Germline assignment: CDR1 SGDLS and CDR2 YYNGEE. V lost 2 bases to trimming and J lost 6 bases, with 2 bases between them. This CDR3 is 11 amino acids long. Filled out from reference TRBV9 and TRBJ2-2, the complete variable domain reads DSGVTQTPKHLITATGQRVTLRCSPRSGDLSVYWYQQSLDQGLQFLIQYYNGEERAKGNILERFSAQQFPDLHSELNLSSLELGDSALYFCASSVAGELFFGEGSRLTVL.

The chain has TRBV28 and TRBJ2-7, with D tentatively TRBD1 (6 bases). The ends were cut back, 5 bases at V and 1 base at J, with 9 bases in the middle. Germline lookup yields CDR1 MDHEN and CDR2 SYDVKM. The CDR3 totals 13 residues. CDR3 in amino acids: CASSIGQSYEQYF. CDR3 DNA sequence: TGTGCCAGCAGTATTGGACAGTCCTACGAGCAGTACTTC.

J is TRBJ1-5 and V is TRBV15; perhaps TRBD1 as D (5 bases). The germline V gene encodes CDR1 LNHNV and CDR2 YYDKDF (reference sequence). V lost 0 bases, J lost 3 bases, and 9 bases lay in between. This CDR3 is built from 15 residues. The CDR3 is CATSRDGGYNQPQHF. As DNA, the CDR3 is TGTGCCACCAGCAGAGATGGGGGGTACAATCAGCCCCAGCATTTT.

The DNA for the CDR3 is TGTGCCAGCAGCCAAATACTAGCGCGGTCAGGTAATGAGCAGTTCTTC. Amino acids: CASSQILARSGNEQFF. The chain is built from TRBV7-9 and TRBJ2-1, with 7 bases aligning to TRBD2. The length of the CDR3 is 16 residues. V gave up 5 bases and J gave up 7 bases; unmatched junction bases: 14. The germline gives CDR1 SEHNR, CDR2 FQNEAQ (reference sequence).

This clone is classed as medium-sized. J is TRBJ2-7 and V is TRBV27, with D perhaps TRBD1 (6 bases). The CDR3 totals 15 residues. CDR1 and CDR2 from the germline V gene are MNHEY and SMNVEV (reference sequence). V was shortened by 3 bases and J by 2 bases, with 14 bases between the two germline ends. The CDR3: CASSFTSGDTYEQYF. DNA for the CDR3: TGTGCCAGCAGTTTCACCTCAGGGGACACCTACGAGCAGTACTTC.

The chain carries TRBV27 and TRBJ1-4, with 10 positions matching TRBD1. The CDR3 extends over 15 amino acids. V lost 7 bases to trimming and J lost 6 bases; unmatched junction nucleotides: 8. The germline V gene has CDR1 MNHEY and CDR2 SMNVEV (reference sequence). Here the CDR3 DNA reads TGTGCCAGCACAGGGACAGGGGCCGAGCATGAAAAACTGTTTTTT. Residues: CASTGTGAEHEKLFF.